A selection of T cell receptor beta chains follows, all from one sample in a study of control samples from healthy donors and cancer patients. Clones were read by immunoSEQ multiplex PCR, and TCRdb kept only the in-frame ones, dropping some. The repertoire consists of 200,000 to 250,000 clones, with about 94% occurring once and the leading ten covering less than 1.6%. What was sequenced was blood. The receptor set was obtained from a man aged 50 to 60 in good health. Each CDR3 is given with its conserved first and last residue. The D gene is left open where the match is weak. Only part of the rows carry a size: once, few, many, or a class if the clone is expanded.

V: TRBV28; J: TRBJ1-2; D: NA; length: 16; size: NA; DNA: TGTGCCAGCAGTCATGAGGGGCGGGGTCTTTACTATGGCTACACCTTC; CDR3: CASSHEGRGLYYGYTF
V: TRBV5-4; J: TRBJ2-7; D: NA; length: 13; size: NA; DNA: TGTGCCAGCAGCTACCCGGGCAACTACGAGCAGTACTTC; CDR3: CASSYPGNYEQYF
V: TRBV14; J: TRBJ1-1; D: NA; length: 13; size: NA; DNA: TGTGCCAGCAGCCAAGACCTATACACTGAAGCTTTCTTT; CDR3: CASSQDLYTEAFF
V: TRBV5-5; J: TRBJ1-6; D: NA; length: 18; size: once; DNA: TGTGCCAGCAGCTTGGCCCGTGAGGGGGTGACCTATAATTCACCCCTCCACTTT; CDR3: CASSLAREGVTYNSPLHF
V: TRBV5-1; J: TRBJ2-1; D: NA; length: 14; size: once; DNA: TGCGCCAGCAGCCTTACCGGGATCCTGAATGAGCAGTTCTTC; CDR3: CASSLTGILNEQFF
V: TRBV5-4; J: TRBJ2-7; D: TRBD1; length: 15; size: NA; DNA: TGTGCCAGCAGCCTGGGACAGTCTCAGGTGAACGAGCAGTACTTC; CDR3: CASSLGQSQVNEQYF
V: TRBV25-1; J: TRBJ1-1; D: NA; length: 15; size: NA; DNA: TGTGCCAGCAGTGAATACCGACAGTCGAACACTGAAGCTTTCTTT; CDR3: CASSEYRQSNTEAFF
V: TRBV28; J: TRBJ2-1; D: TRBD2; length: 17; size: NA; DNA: TGTGCCAGCAGTTCAGATCTAGCGGGGGGGTGGTACAATGAGCAGTTCTTC; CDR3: CASSSDLAGGWYNEQFF
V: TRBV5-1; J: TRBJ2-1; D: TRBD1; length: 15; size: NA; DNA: TGCGCCAGCAGCTTAAACAGGGGGAATTACAATGAGCAGTTCTTC; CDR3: CASSLNRGNYNEQFF
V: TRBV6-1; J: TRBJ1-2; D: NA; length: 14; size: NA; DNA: TGTGCCAGCAGTGAAAAGGCCGTACTCTATGGCTACACCTTC; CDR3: CASSEKAVLYGYTF
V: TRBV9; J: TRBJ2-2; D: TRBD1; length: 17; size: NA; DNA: TGTGCCAGCAGCGTAAATACCGGGACAGGGCTCACCGGGGAGCTGTTTTTT; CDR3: CASSVNTGTGLTGELFF
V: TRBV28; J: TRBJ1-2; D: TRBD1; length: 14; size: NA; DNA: TGTGCCAGCGAGATTGGACAGGGAACGCGGGGCTACACCTTC; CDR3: CASEIGQGTRGYTF
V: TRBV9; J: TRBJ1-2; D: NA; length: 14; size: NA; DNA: TGTGCCAGCAGCGTAGTAAGATTGGGAGATGGCTACACCTTC; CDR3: CASSVVRLGDGYTF
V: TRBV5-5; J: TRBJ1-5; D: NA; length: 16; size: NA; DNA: TGTGCCAGCAGCTTGGGTGGGGAGGGGTTCTTTCAGCCCCAGCATTTT; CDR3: CASSLGGEGFFQPQHF
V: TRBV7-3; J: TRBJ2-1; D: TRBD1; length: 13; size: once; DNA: TGTGCCAGCAGTCATGACAGGGAAACGGAGCAGTTCTTC; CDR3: CASSHDRETEQFF
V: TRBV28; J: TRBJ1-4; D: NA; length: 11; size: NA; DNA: TGTGCCAGCCGACTCTTAGAAAAACTGTTTTTT; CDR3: CASRLLEKLFF
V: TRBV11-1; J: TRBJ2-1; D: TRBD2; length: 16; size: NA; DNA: TGTGCCAGCAGCATCCCTAGCGGGGGAAACCAAAATGAGCAGTTCTTC; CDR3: CASSIPSGGNQNEQFF
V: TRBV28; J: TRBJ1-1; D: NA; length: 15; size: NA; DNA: TGTGCCAGCACCCTTGGGGGGGCTGGGAACACTGAAGCTTTCTTT; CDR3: CASTLGGAGNTEAFF
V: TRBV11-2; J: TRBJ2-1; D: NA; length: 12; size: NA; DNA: TGTGCCAGCAGCTTAGCGGGCAATGAGCAGTTCTTC; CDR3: CASSLAGNEQFF
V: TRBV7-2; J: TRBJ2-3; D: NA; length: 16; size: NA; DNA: TGTGCCAGCAGCCAAATGGGTGGTATTAGGGCAGATACGCAGTATTTT; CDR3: CASSQMGGIRADTQYF
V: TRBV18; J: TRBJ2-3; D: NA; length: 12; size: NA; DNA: TGTGCCAGCTCACCCGCCACAGATACGCAGTATTTT; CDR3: CASSPATDTQYF
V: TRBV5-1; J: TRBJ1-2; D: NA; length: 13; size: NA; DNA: TGCGCCAGCAGCGGGGGCGCCAACTATGGCTACACCTTC; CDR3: CASSGGANYGYTF
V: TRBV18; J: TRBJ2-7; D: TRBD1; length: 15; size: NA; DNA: TGTGCCAGCTCTCCAGGACAGGGCGGCTCCTACGAGCAGTACTTC; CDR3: CASSPGQGGSYEQYF
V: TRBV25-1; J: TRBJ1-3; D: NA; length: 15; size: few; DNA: TGTGCCACCTCACTCGTGGGGGGTTCTGGAAACACCATATATTTT; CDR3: CATSLVGGSGNTIYF
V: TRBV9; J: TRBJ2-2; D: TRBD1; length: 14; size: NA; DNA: TGTGCCAGCAGCGTAGAAGGGGGCCCCGGGGAGCTGTTTTTT; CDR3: CASSVEGGPGELFF
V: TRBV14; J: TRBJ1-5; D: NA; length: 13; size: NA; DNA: TGTGCCAGCAGTCTCGGGCCGGGGCAGCCCCAGCATTTT; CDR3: CASSLGPGQPQHF
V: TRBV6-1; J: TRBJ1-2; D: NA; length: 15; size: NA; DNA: TGTGCCAGCAGTGACCCCAGGGGTGCCCTCCCTGGCTACACCTTC; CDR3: CASSDPRGALPGYTF
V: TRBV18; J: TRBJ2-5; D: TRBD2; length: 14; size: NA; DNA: TGTGCCAGCTCACCAGCGAGTAGCGGGGTACTCCAGTACTTC; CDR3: CASSPASSGVLQYF
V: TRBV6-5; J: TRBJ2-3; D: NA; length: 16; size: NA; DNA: TGTGCCAGCAGTTACAGTTCGCGGACTTCGAAAGATACGCAGTATTTT; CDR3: CASSYSSRTSKDTQYF
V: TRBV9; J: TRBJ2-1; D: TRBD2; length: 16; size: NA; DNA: TGTGCCAGCAGCCCCCGGACTAGCGGGGGGGGTGGTGAGCAGTTCTTC; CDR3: CASSPRTSGGGGEQFF
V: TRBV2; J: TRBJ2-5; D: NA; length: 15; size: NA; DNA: TGTGCCAGCAGTGAAAGTACGGGACGGGAAGAGACCCAGTACTTC; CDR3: CASSESTGREETQYF
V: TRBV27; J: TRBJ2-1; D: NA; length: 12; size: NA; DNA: TGTGCCAGCAGTTTGGGCGGGTATGAGCAGTTCTTC; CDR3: CASSLGGYEQFF
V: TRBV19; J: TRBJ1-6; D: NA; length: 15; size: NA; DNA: TGTGCCAGTAAGGGCCGCGGCGGAAACAATTCACCCCTCCACTTT; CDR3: CASKGRGGNNSPLHF